This TCR beta chain was obtained from a study of blood T cell repertoires in COVID-19. V lost 3 bases, J lost 5 bases, and 9 bases stayed unmatched. This CDR3 comprises 17 residues. The germline V gene has CDR1 SGHVS and CDR2 FQNEAQ. Authors' analysis steps: Reference gene primer amplification in the assay estimated nucleated cell counts. TCRdb's copy holds only in-frame clones and misses some; the assay was immunoSEQ multiplex PCR. That table supplies the V and J calls and clone size; D and trimming were determined from the DNA. The sample consists of about 300,000 clones, 88% of them appearing once.

Sequencing used peripheral blood. The TCR comes from a woman in her 30s who had recovered from COVID-19. This chain joins TRBV7-8 and TRBJ2-5; 13 bases are shared with TRBD2. CDR3 nucleotide sequence: TGTGCCAGCAGCTTCGACGAACTAGCGGGGGGGTTTGAGACCCAGTACTTC. It specifies CASSFDELAGGFETQYF.